This T cell receptor beta chain derives from a study of T-cell reconstitution after alpha-beta-depleted transplantation in children. Unique molecular identifiers were used to barcode this TCRbeta library. From the PCR reads, TCRdb called clonotypes with MiXCR, one entry per CDR3 protein. The sample lists roughly 500,000 distinct CDR3 sequences; approximately 20% were seen once. Germline V gives CDR1 LNHDA, CDR2 SQIVND (reference sequence). This CDR3 has 14 amino acids. Trimming stripped 5 bases from V and 3 bases from J, with 10 bases between. The receptor was derived from a human donor who donated a stem cell graft to a child with acute lymphoblastic leukemia. The chain links TRBV19 to TRBJ2-2; D unresolved. The sequences come from PBMCs from the stem cell graft donor, collected from the stem cell graft. The CDR3 DNA sequence: TGTGCCAGTAGTTTTGACGGCTACACCGGGGAGCTGTTTTTT. Translating gives CASSFDGYTGELFF.